This passage covers 6 T cell receptor beta chains from one sample sequenced in a study of cytomegalovirus exposure and HLA in healthy donors. Both 60 Vbeta primers and 13 Jbeta primers went into the PCR. Sequencing used immunoSEQ multiplex PCR; TCRdb keeps in-frame clones, though not all of them. The data show 150,000 to 200,000 clones, around 84% seen once. Material: PBMCs. The receptors were gathered from a woman in her late teens or twenties in good health and CMV-seronegative.

The chain joins TRBV28 to TRBJ2-7; D is unclear. Germline CDR1 reads MDHEN; CDR2 reads SYDVKM. V shed 4 bases and J shed 6 bases, with 13 bases lying between them. The CDR3 length is 13 residues. CDR3 nucleotides: TGTGCCAGCAGTTCCCCTACAGTAGGCGAGCAGTACTTC. This sequence encodes CASSSPTVGEQYF.

The rearrangement links TRBV13 to TRBJ2-3; TRBD2 might be the D (5 bases). Germline V gene data show CDR1 as PRHDT and CDR2 as FYEKMQ (reference sequence). Trimming removed 0 bases from V and 3 bases from J, with 7 bases in between. The CDR3 sequence is 14 residues long. CDR3 coding DNA: TGTGCCAGCAGCTTAGGCGGGGATACAGATACGCAGTATTTT. This translates into CASSLGGDTDTQYF.

The chain joins TRBV9 to TRBJ2-2; D is possibly TRBD1 (5 bases). Germline V gene sequence: CDR1 SGDLS, CDR2 YYNGEE. The V and J ends lost 0 bases and 1 base respectively, with 10 bases between them. The CDR3 loop spans 16 amino acids. This chain's CDR3 is CASSVGDSMNTGELFF. The CDR3 DNA reads TGTGCCAGCAGCGTAGGAGACAGCATGAACACCGGGGAGCTGTTTTTT.

The rearrangement joins TRBV18 to TRBJ1-1; the D gene is possibly TRBD1 (6 bases). This CDR3 is built from 14 residues. The V gene's germline CDR1 is KGHSH and CDR2 LQKENI. V was clipped by 4 bases and J by 8 bases, with 17 bases between them. The CDR3 protein is CASSQTQGGLEAFF. The CDR3 bases are TGTGCCAGCTCACAAACACAGGGTGGTTTAGAAGCTTTCTTT.

This chain joins TRBV29-1 and TRBJ2-2; no clear D gene. The CDR3 has 17 residues. Trimming removed 0 bases at V and 4 bases at J, with 18 bases between. Germline V lookup: CDR1 SQVTM, CDR2 ANQGSEA. This CDR3 reads CSVEDRVGLDVTGELFF. The CDR3 region has the DNA TGCAGCGTTGAAGATCGCGTGGGCCTGGATGTCACCGGGGAGCTGTTTTTT.

The chain couples TRBV21-1 to TRBJ1-1. TRBV21-1 is tagged as a pseudogene. The CDR3 consists of 13 residues. Written as DNA, the CDR3 is TGTGCCAGCGGAGGACGGATGAACACTGAAGCTTTCTTT. Amino acids: CASGGRMNTEAFF.